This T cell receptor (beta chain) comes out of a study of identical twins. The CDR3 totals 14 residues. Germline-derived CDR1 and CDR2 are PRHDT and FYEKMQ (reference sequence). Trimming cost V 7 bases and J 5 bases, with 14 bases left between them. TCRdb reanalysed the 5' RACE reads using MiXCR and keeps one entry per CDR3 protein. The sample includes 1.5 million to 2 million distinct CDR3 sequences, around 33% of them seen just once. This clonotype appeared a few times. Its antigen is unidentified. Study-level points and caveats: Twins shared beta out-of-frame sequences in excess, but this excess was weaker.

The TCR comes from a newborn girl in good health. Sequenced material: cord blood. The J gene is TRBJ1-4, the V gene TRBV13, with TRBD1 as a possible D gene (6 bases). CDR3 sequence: CASTKTGQNEKLFF. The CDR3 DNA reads TGTGCCAGCACGAAAACAGGGCAGAATGAAAAACTGTTTTTT.